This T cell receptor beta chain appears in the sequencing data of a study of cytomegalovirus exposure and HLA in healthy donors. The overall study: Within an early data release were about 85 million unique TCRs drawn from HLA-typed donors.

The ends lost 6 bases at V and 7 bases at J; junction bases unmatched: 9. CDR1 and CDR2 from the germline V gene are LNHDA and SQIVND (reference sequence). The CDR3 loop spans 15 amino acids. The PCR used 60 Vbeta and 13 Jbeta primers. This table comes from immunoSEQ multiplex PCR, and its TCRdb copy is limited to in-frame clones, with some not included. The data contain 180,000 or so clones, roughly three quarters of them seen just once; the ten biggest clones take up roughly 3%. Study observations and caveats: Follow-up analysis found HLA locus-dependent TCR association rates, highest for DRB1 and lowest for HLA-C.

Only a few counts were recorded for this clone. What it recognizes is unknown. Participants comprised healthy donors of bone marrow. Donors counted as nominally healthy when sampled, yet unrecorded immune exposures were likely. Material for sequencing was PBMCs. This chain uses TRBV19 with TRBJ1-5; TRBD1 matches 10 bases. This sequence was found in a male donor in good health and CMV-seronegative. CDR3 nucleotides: TGTGCCAGTAGCCGGGGACAGGGGTACCGACAGCCCCAGCATTTT. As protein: CASSRGQGYRQPQHF.